One and the same sample provided the 28 T cell receptor beta chains below, sequenced in a study of blood T cells in healthy people across ages. The second PCR ran roughly 7 to 12 cycles with a sample-barcoded 5' primer and J-beta primers. MiXCR, applied by TCRdb to the 5' RACE reads, yields one record per CDR3 protein. The top ten hold under 9% of the sample, which has over 450,000 distinct CDR3 sequences, about 25% seen once. Another study also made use of these data, one on T cells of mothers and their children.

The sequenced material came from blood. The origin of the receptors is a boy younger than 18 in good health.

The table lists this clonotype with a few counts. A much larger clone lies one base from this, so it may be a read error. This chain uses TRBV28 with TRBJ2-5; a weak D match, TRBD2 (5 bases). CDR1 is MDHEN, CDR2 SYDVKM, per germline. The CDR3 contains 16 residues. This CDR3 reads CVSSLGDTRIQETQYF. Written as DNA, the CDR3 is TGTGTCAGCAGTTTGGGAGATACGCGAATCCAAGAGACCCAGTACTTC.

The chain has TRBV12-3 or TRBV12-4 and TRBJ2-5, with a possible D match to TRBD2 (6 bases). The DNA end is a closer match to TRBJ2-7, so the J assignment may be wrong. This CDR3 comprises 14 residues. DNA of the CDR3: TGTGCCAGCAGCGTCCCCGGGACTTCCTACGAGCAGTACTTC. It specifies CASSVPGTSYEQYF.

This clonotype has more than one count but fewer than ten. This chain joins TRBV6-5 and TRBJ2-7; D might be TRBD1 (5 bases). V lost 0 bases to trimming and J lost 3 bases, with 12 bases between them. This CDR3 is built from 15 residues. Germline V gene data show CDR1 as MNHEY and CDR2 as SVGAGI. DNA for the CDR3: TGTGCCAGCAGTTACTCGGGGCTGCCAAGCTACGAGCAGTACTTC. Amino acids: CASSYSGLPSYEQYF.

V usage is TRBV28 and J usage is TRBJ2-4; no clear D gene. Trimming shortened V by 2 bases and J by 11 bases, and 10 bases separated the two germline ends. The CDR3 contains 12 residues. Germline CDR1 MDHEN, CDR2 SYDVKM. This CDR3 reads CASSLVAGLQYF. The CDR3 DNA reads as TGTGCCAGCAGTTTAGTGGCCGGACTTCAGTACTTC. The variable domain in full, with the rest retrieved from reference TRBV28 and TRBJ2-4, is DVKVTQSSRYLVKRTGEKVFLECVQDMDHENMFWYRQDPGLGLRLIYFSYDVKMKEKGDIPEGYSVSREKKERFSLILESASTNQTSMYLCASSLVAGLQYFGAGTRLSVL.

DNA of the CDR3: TGTGCCAGCAGTTTCTCCAGGATCAGCACAGATACGCAGTATTTT. Translating it yields CASSFSRISTDTQYF. This chain joins TRBV27 and TRBJ2-3; the D is unclear. V was pared by 3 bases and J by 0 bases, with 10 bases between. Germline lookup yields CDR1 MNHEY and CDR2 SMNVEV (reference sequence). CDR3 length: 15 amino acids.

This rearrangement joins TRBV29-1 to TRBJ2-2; D is ambiguous. CDR3 length: 14 amino acids. The V end was cut by 4 bases, the J end by 0 bases, with 9 bases between. Per germline, CDR1 SQVTM and CDR2 ANQGSEA. The CDR3 DNA reads TGCAGCGTTGGGGTTATCGCGAACACCGGGGAGCTGTTTTTT. Protein product: CSVGVIANTGELFF.

This clonotype was observed a handful of times. The chain couples TRBV11-2 to TRBJ2-5; TRBD2 matches 10 bases. Matching the DNA end better, TRBJ2-7 makes the J call doubtful. The CDR3 loop spans 15 amino acids. Per germline, CDR1 SGHAT and CDR2 FQNNGV. Here the CDR3 reads CASSLGSSGSYEQYF. CDR3 nucleotides: TGTGCCAGCAGCTTAGGATCTAGCGGGAGCTACGAGCAGTACTTC.

V usage is TRBV27 and J usage is TRBJ2-7; D is undetermined. Germline values: CDR1 MNHEY, CDR2 SMNVEV (reference sequence). There are 13 residues in the CDR3. The V and J ends lost 3 bases and 2 bases respectively, with 8 bases between them. CDR3 in amino acids: CASSFSYAYEQYF. The CDR3 coding sequence is TGTGCCAGCAGTTTTTCCTACGCCTACGAGCAGTACTTC.

The chain recombines TRBV14 with TRBJ1-2, with D possibly TRBD1 on 5 matching bases. The ends were cut back, 4 bases at V and 7 bases at J, with 13 bases in the middle. The CDR3 has 13 residues. Germline assignment: CDR1 SGHDN and CDR2 FVKESK. This CDR3 reads CASSRSGGGGYTF. For the CDR3, the DNA is TGTGCCAGCAGCCGATCCGGCGGGGGTGGCTACACCTTC.

The V and J genes are TRBV29-1 and TRBJ2-1; TRBD2 matches at 7 bases. This CDR3 region has 18 residues. The germline CDR1 and CDR2 sequences are SQVTM and ANQGSEA. V was pared by 2 bases and J by 5 bases, with 18 bases of the junction left unmatched. The CDR3, as DNA: TGCAGCGTTGAACTTCGCAGCTGGAGCGGGAATCCAAACAATGAGCAGTTCTTC. This encodes CSVELRSWSGNPNNEQFF.

V is TRBV6-2 or TRBV6-3 and J is TRBJ2-5; 7 nucleotides line up with TRBD2. The J call is uncertain, as TRBJ2-7 better fits the DNA end. The CDR3 is 18 residues long. The germline V gene has CDR1 MNHEY and CDR2 SVGEGT. CDR3 bases: TGTGCCAGCAGTTCGTTTTCGTGGCGGGGGATACGCTATTACGAGCAGTACTTC. Its translation: CASSSFSWRGIRYYEQYF.

This clonotype was counted between two and nine times. The genes are TRBV6-1 and TRBJ2-2; the D call may be TRBD1 or TRBD2 (6 bases each). The V gene's germline CDR1 is MNHNS and CDR2 SASEGT. The CDR3 is made up of 15 amino acids. Trimming cost V 4 bases and J 7 bases, with 16 bases left between them. The chain's CDR3 is CASSGGDNSGGELFF. CDR3 nucleotides: TGTGCCAGCAGTGGGGGGGACAACTCTGGCGGGGAGCTGTTTTTT.

V is TRBV29-1 and J is TRBJ1-1; TRBD1 is a possible D gene (5 bases). CDR3 size: 12 residues. The V and J ends lost 7 bases and 11 bases respectively, with 20 bases between them. From germline, CDR1 is SQVTM and CDR2 ANQGSEA. CDR3: CSGQKTGSGAFF. The CDR3 DNA reads as TGCAGCGGACAGAAAACAGGATCGGGCGCTTTCTTT.

This clonotype was seen a single time. The junction departs from germline at one end; a sequencing error may be responsible. The genes are TRBV5-1 and TRBJ1-1; the match to TRBD1 covers 12 bases. In germline, CDR1 is SGHRS, CDR2 YFSETQ. The CDR3 has 14 residues. CDR3 in amino acids: CAGSLGTGGGEAFF. In DNA form, the CDR3 reads TGCGCCGGCAGCTTGGGGACAGGGGGCGGTGAAGCTTTCTTT.

V and J are TRBV7-9 and TRBJ2-3; 8 bases are shared with TRBD2. The CDR3 is made up of 18 amino acids. V was clipped by 5 bases and J by 2 bases; unmatched bases: 15. Germline CDR1 is SEHNR and CDR2 is FQNEAQ (reference sequence). The CDR3 spells CASSPEGGRPRVTDTQYF. For the CDR3, the DNA is TGTGCCAGCAGCCCTGAGGGCGGGAGGCCACGCGTCACAGATACGCAGTATTTT.

Turning to this clonotype: The CDR3 end shows no conserved phenylalanine or tryptophan, and so a read error is likely. This chain joins TRBV27 and TRBJ1-5; TRBD1 might be the D (6 bases). The V gene lost 7 bases and the J gene lost 3 bases, with 16 bases spanning the gap. Germline values: CDR1 MNHEY, CDR2 SMNVEV (reference sequence). This CDR3 spans 15 amino acids. The CDR3 DNA sequence: TGTGCCAGCACCTCAAACGGGGGGCACAATCAGCCCCAGCATCTT. Protein product: CASTSNGGHNQPQHL.

V is TRBV7-3 and J is TRBJ2-7; D gene ambiguous. V dropped 4 bases and J dropped 7 bases, with 20 bases sitting between them. Germline CDR1 and CDR2: SGHTA and FQGTGA. The CDR3 has 15 amino acids. This CDR3 reads CASSSEYGPIWEQYF. CDR3 nucleotides: TGTGCCAGCAGCTCAGAGTACGGCCCGATATGGGAGCAGTACTTC.

The genes are TRBV10-3 and TRBJ1-5, with D unclear. The germline gives CDR1 ENHRY, CDR2 SYGVKD. The V gene lost 10 bases and the J gene lost 4 bases, with 20 bases spanning the gap. The CDR3 has 15 residues. The CDR3 region is CATQLGSSMNQPQHF. CDR3 coding DNA: TGTGCCACCCAACTCGGGTCTTCCATGAATCAGCCCCAGCATTTT.

On this clonotype: The missing conserved phenylalanine or tryptophan at the end of this CDR3 makes a read error likely. J is TRBJ1-2 and V is TRBV7-2; D unclear. Germline V CDR1 and CDR2: SGHTA, FQGNSA. The CDR3 has 14 amino acids. Trimming took off 1 base at V and 4 bases at J, with 10 bases between the two ends. The CDR3 nucleotides read TGTGCCAGCAGCTTAGTATTCGGGAGCTATGGCTACACCTCC. It codes for CASSLVFGSYGYTS.

The CDR3 region has the DNA TGTGCCAGCAGCTTGGACAGGGGGCTGGATGGCTACACCTTC. Translating it yields CASSLDRGLDGYTF. The chain joins TRBV5-6 to TRBJ1-2, with 9 bases fitting TRBD1. V shed 0 bases and J 6 bases; nucleotides not matched to a gene: 3. The CDR3 loop spans 14 amino acids. CDR1 and CDR2 (germline): SGHDT, YYEEEE.

The CDR3 bases are TGCAGTGCTAGGTCACTAGGAGAGCAGTACTTC. As protein: CSARSLGEQYF. The chain is built from TRBV20-1 and TRBJ2-7, with D tentatively TRBD2 (5 bases). The V end was cut by 3 bases, the J end by 7 bases, with 10 bases between. CDR1 DFQATT and CDR2 SNEGSKA come from the germline V gene (reference sequence). The CDR3 has 11 residues.

This clonotype was observed a few times. The chain uses TRBV25-1 and TRBJ2-7, with a weak D call TRBD1 (6 bases). The ends were cut back, 3 bases at V and 1 base at J, with 10 bases in the middle. Germline lookup yields CDR1 MGHDK and CDR2 SYGVNS. This CDR3 contains 14 residues. The CDR3 DNA follows: TGTGCCAGCAGTGAGGCAGGGGCTTCCTACGAGCAGTACTTC. Its protein product is CASSEAGASYEQYF.

This clonotype turned up a few times. The chain carries TRBV12-3 or TRBV12-4 and TRBJ2-7, with D possibly being TRBD2 (5 bases). This CDR3 is 16 amino acids long. The V and J ends lost 1 base and 3 bases respectively, with 16 bases between them. This chain's CDR3 is CASSLGDLGNHYEQYF. For the CDR3, the DNA is TGTGCCAGCAGTTTAGGAGACCTCGGGAATCACTACGAGCAGTACTTC.

The chain links TRBV2 to TRBJ1-1; D is ambiguous. The germline gives CDR1 SNHLY, CDR2 FYNNEI. There are 14 residues in the CDR3. The V end lost 2 bases, the J end lost 2 bases, and 9 bases lay between the germline ends. DNA of the CDR3: TGTGCCAGCAGTGAATACCGGTCTAACACTGAAGCTTTCTTT. It yields the protein CASSEYRSNTEAFF. Supplemented by reference TRBV2 and TRBJ1-1, the full variable domain reads EPEVTQTPSHQVTQMGQEVILRCVPISNHLYFYWYRQILGQKVEFLVSFYNNEISEKSEIFDDQFSVERPDGSNFTLKIRSTKLEDSAMYFCASSEYRSNTEAFFGQGTRLTVV.

This clonotype turned up a few times. J is TRBJ2-3 and V is TRBV27; TRBD1 agrees at 8 bases. The CDR3 sequence is 17 residues long. The germline V gene encodes CDR1 MNHEY and CDR2 SMNVEV (reference sequence). J gave up 1 base and V 4 bases, and 10 bases lay outside the gene matches. The CDR3 region has the DNA TGTGCCAGCAGTTCCCACCAGGGGGCGCGGGGCACAGATACGCAGTATTTT. The encoded protein is CASSSHQGARGTDTQYF.

This clonotype was counted a few times. This chain joins TRBV7-2 and TRBJ1-3; D is perhaps TRBD1 (5 bases). This CDR3 contains 16 residues. V was shortened by 3 bases and J by 0 bases, with 12 bases between the two germline ends. Germline V gene sequence: CDR1 SGHTA, CDR2 FQGNSA. Here the CDR3 reads CASSLTVTNSGNTIYF. The CDR3 bases are TGTGCCAGCAGCTTGACAGTGACCAACTCTGGAAACACCATATATTTT.

The chain carries TRBV9 and TRBJ2-5, with D perhaps TRBD1 or TRBD2 (5 bases each). The CDR3 spans 16 residues. Germline-derived CDR1 and CDR2 are SGDLS and YYNGEE. The V end was cut by 0 bases, the J end by 4 bases, with 16 bases between. The CDR3 spells CASSVGDGTLGETQYF. CDR3 DNA: TGTGCCAGCAGCGTAGGGGATGGGACCCTGGGAGAGACCCAGTACTTC. Based on the CDR3 plus reference TRBV9 and TRBJ2-5, the full variable domain is DSGVTQTPKHLITATGQRVTLRCSPRSGDLSVYWYQQSLDQGLQFLIQYYNGEERAKGNILERFSAQQFPDLHSELNLSSLELGDSALYFCASSVGDGTLGETQYFGPGTRLLVL.

In this sample, this clonotype turned up a few times. This sequence joins TRBV6-6 and TRBJ2-5; D is unclear. Germline V lookup: CDR1 MNHNY, CDR2 SVGAGI (reference sequence). The CDR3 totals 16 residues. V was clipped by 7 bases and J by 2 bases, with 20 bases between them. The CDR3 reads CASTPGISASQETQYF. DNA of the CDR3: TGTGCCAGCACACCTGGGATCAGCGCGAGTCAAGAGACCCAGTACTTC.